This TCR beta chain came from a study of blood T cell repertoires in COVID-19. Some clones are missing from TCRdb's copy, which holds only in-frame ones; the method was immunoSEQ multiplex PCR. The sample records over 200,000 clones, 88% being singletons. The CDR3 runs to 14 residues. The V gene's germline CDR1 is SGHTA and CDR2 FQGNSA. The ends lost 5 bases at V and 8 bases at J; junction bases unmatched: 9. The TCR was taken from a woman aged 25 to 39 with acute or convalescent COVID-19. V usage is TRBV7-2 and J usage is TRBJ1-2; 9 nucleotides agree with TRBD1. Input material: peripheral blood. CDR3 sequence reads: CASSPKAGTGGYTF. CDR3 nucleotide sequence: TGTGCCAGCAGCCCAAAAGCCGGGACAGGGGGCTACACCTTC.